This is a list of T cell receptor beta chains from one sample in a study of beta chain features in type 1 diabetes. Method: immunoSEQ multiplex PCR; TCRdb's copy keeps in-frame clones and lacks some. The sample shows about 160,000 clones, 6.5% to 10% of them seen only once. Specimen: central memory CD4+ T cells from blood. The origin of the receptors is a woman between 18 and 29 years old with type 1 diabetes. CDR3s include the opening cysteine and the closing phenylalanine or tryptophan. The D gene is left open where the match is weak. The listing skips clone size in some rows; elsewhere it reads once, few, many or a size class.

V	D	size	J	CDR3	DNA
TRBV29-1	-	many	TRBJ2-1	CSQKGTGWEQFF	TGCAGCCAAAAAGGAACAGGTTGGGAGCAGTTCTTC
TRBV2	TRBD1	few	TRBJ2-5	CASSRDRSVGPETQYF	TGTGCCAGCAGTCGGGACAGAAGTGTGGGGCCAGAGACCCAGTACTTC
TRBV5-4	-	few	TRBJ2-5	CASSRDNQETQYF	TGTGCCAGCAGCCGAGACAACCAAGAGACCCAGTACTTC
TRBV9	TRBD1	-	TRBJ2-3	CASSPTGTGETDTQYF	TGTGCCAGCAGCCCTACCGGGACAGGGGAAACAGATACGCAGTATTTT
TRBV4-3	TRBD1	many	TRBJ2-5	CASSQARSGTGETQYF	TGCGCCAGCAGCCAAGCTCGATCGGGGACAGGGGAGACCCAGTACTTC
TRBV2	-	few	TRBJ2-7	CASSVVGDEQYF	TGTGCCAGCAGTGTGGTAGGGGACGAGCAGTACTTC
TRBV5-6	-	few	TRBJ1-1	CASSPIGGSTEAFF	TGTGCCAGCAGCCCAATTGGGGGGAGCACTGAAGCTTTCTTT
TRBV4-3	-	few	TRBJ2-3	CASSQEPRSTDTQYF	TGCGCCAGCAGCCAAGAACCCAGGAGCACAGATACGCAGTATTTT
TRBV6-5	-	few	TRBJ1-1	CASSYSEGREAFF	TGTGCCAGCAGTTACTCGGAGGGCCGGGAAGCTTTCTTT
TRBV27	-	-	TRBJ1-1	CASSSRTTGAEAFF	TGTGCCAGCAGTTCTAGGACAACAGGCGCTGAAGCTTTCTTT
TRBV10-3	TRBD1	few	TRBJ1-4	CATRDSGNEKLFF	TGTGCCACCCGGGACAGTGGCAATGAAAAACTGTTTTTT
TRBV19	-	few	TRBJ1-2	CASSTSTANYGYTF	TGTGCCAGTAGTACCTCCACAGCTAACTATGGCTACACCTTC
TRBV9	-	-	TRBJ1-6	CASSVAAGRQNSPLHF	TGTGCCAGCAGCGTAGCTGCGGGACGGCAGAATTCACCCCTCCACTTT
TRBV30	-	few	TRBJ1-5	CAWSPKEGTSFNQPQHF	TGTGCCTGGAGCCCAAAGGAAGGGACTAGCTTCAATCAGCCCCAGCATTTT
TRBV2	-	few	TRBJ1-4	CASGPNAEKLFF	TGTGCCAGCGGGCCTAATGCCGAAAAACTGTTTTTT
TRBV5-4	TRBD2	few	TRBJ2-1	CASSLGLAGNNEQFF	TGTGCCAGCAGCTTGGGACTAGCGGGAAATAATGAGCAGTTCTTC